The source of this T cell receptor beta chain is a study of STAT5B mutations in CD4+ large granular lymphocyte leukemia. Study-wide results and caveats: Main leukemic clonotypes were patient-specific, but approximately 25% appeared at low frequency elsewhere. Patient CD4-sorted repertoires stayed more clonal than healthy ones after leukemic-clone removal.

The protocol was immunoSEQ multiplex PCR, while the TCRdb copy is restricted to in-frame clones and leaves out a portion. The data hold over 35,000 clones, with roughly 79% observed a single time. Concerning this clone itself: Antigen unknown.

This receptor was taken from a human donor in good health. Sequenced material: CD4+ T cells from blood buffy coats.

The CDR3 loop reads CASRDRGLRSYGYTF. CDR3 nucleotide sequence: TGTGCCAGCAGGGACAGGGGCCTTCGTAGCTATGGCTACACCTTC. The chain employs TRBV6-1 and TRBJ1-2, with 9 bases aligning to TRBD1. The CDR3 sequence is 15 residues long. V trimming: 6 bases; J trimming: 4 bases; junction bases outside the gene matches: 9. The V gene's germline CDR1 is MNHNS and CDR2 SASEGT.